The 26 T cell receptor beta chains given below trace back to one sample, sequenced in a study of CD8 T cells in Susac syndrome. Reverse transcription of roughly 0.45 to 1 ug RNA used random hexamers. A single record per CDR3 protein comes from TCRdb applying MiXCR to the immunoSEQ multiplex PCR reads. The sample contains about 130,000 distinct CDR3 sequences, approximately 96% of which appear only once. Sequences were obtained from CD4+ T cells from PBMCs. The receptor set was obtained from a human donor in good health.

Turning to this clonotype: The germline gene is not matched at one end of the junction; a read error may be the cause. The chain combines TRBV3-1 with TRBJ1-1; D is uncertain. CDR1 and CDR2 (germline): LGHDT, YNNKEL (reference sequence). The CDR3 sequence is 14 residues long. CDR3 in amino acids: CASSPLGRNAEAFF. In DNA form, the CDR3 reads TGTGCCAGCAGCCCACTTGGTCGGAACGCTGAAGCTTTCTTT.

The J gene is TRBJ1-4, the V gene TRBV5-6; D is unresolved. V dropped 0 bases and J dropped 5 bases, with 5 bases sitting between them. CDR3 size: 13 residues. Germline V lookup: CDR1 SGHDT, CDR2 YYEEEE. The CDR3 nucleotides read TGTGCCAGCAGCTTGGGTAGAAATGAAAAACTGTTTTTT. Its protein product is CASSLGRNEKLFF.

This chain joins TRBV6-5 and TRBJ2-3, with 7 bases matching TRBD1. CDR3 size: 17 residues. V dropped 4 bases and J dropped 5; count of bases not matched to a gene: 15. The germline gives CDR1 MNHEY, CDR2 SVGAGI. CDR3 in DNA: TGTGCCAGCAGTTTACGCCAGGACAGGAATGGGGGAGATACGCAGTATTTT. It translates to CASSLRQDRNGGDTQYF.

This clonotype showed up just once. The V and J genes are TRBV5-6 and TRBJ2-7; D remains unclear. Germline lookup yields CDR1 SGHDT and CDR2 YYEEEE. V was cut by 4 bases and J by 4 bases, with 12 bases left in between. This CDR3 contains 13 residues. The CDR3 loop is CASSRVVGYEQYF. As DNA, the CDR3 is TGTGCCAGCAGCCGGGTAGTAGGGTACGAGCAGTACTTC.

The gene calls are TRBV7-6 and TRBJ2-7, with D unresolved. Trimming pared 5 bases from V and 5 bases from J, leaving 7 bases between. Germline loops: CDR1 SGHVS, CDR2 FNYEAQ. This CDR3 has 11 residues. CDR3 protein: CASSLVDEQYF. The CDR3 bases are TGTGCCAGCAGCCTCGTGGACGAGCAGTACTTC.

This chain's CDR3 is CASSPRYPDLSGAESSYEQYF. Written as DNA, the CDR3 is TGTGCCAGCAGCCCACGTTACCCCGATCTCAGTGGGGCAGAGAGCTCCTACGAGCAGTACTTC. V gene TRBV11-2 combines with J gene TRBJ2-7; weak D call: TRBD1 (5 bases). V was pared by 5 bases and J by 0 bases, with 32 bases between. This CDR3 is built from 21 residues. Germline V CDR1 and CDR2: SGHAT, FQNNGV.

CDR3 in amino acids: CASSMTGGLSSGANVLTF. The CDR3 DNA reads as TGTGCCAGTAGTATGACAGGGGGCCTTTCCTCTGGGGCCAACGTCCTGACTTTC. The gene calls are TRBV19 and TRBJ2-6, with TRBD1 matching over 10 bases. This CDR3 is 18 amino acids long. V lost 3 bases and J lost 0; bases outside the gene matches: 5. Germline V gene sequence: CDR1 LNHDA, CDR2 SQIVND (reference sequence).

V usage is TRBV3-1 and J usage is TRBJ2-5; D is undetermined. Trimming cost V 2 bases and J 8 bases, with 18 bases left between them. Looked up from germline, CDR1 is LGHDT and CDR2 is YNNKEL (reference sequence). CDR3 length: 15 residues. The chain's CDR3 is CASSQICPSKNTQYF. CDR3 nucleotide sequence: TGTGCCAGCAGCCAAATTTGTCCCTCTAAGAATACCCAGTACTTC.

The rearrangement joins TRBV25-1 to TRBJ1-2, with D tentatively TRBD1 (5 bases). Germline values: CDR1 MGHDK, CDR2 SYGVNS. V shed 3 bases and J shed 8 bases, with 16 bases lying between them. The CDR3 is 14 amino acids. CDR3 coding DNA: TGTGCCAGCAGTGAGGGGCTTGGAGCCCGCGGCTACACCTTC. The encoded protein is CASSEGLGARGYTF.

The gene calls are TRBV12-3 or TRBV12-4 and TRBJ1-1; D unclear. The CDR3 is 12 residues long. Trimming stripped 8 bases from V and 3 bases from J, with 10 bases between. The CDR3 region is CASSEMDTEAFF. In DNA form, the CDR3 reads TGTGCCAGCTCGGAGATGGACACTGAAGCTTTCTTT.

The chain joins TRBV7-9 to TRBJ2-3, with 14 bases that match TRBD2. CDR1 and CDR2 from the germline V gene are SEHNR and FQNEAQ (reference sequence). The V gene end was trimmed by 4 bases and the J gene end by 6 bases; junction bases not matched to a gene: 3. CDR3 length equals 15 residues. CDR3 coding DNA: TGTGCCAGCAGCTGGGGACTAGCGGGAGCTGATACGCAGTATTTT. This encodes CASSWGLAGADTQYF.

The chain recombines TRBV27 with TRBJ2-7, with 10 positions matching TRBD2. Germline trimming cut 5 bases from V and 5 bases from J; bases unmatched to any gene: 12. The CDR3 contains 16 residues. Germline CDR1 and CDR2: MNHEY and SMNVEV (reference sequence). CDR3 bases: TGTGCCAGCAGTCCTATTTCTAGCGGGAGATGGAACGAGCAGTACTTC. This sequence encodes CASSPISSGRWNEQYF.

This chain links TRBV29-1 with TRBJ2-5, with 8 bases identical to TRBD2. Trimming at V came to 6 bases and at J to 1 base, leaving 7 bases not matched to a gene. CDR1 and CDR2 from the germline V gene are SQVTM and ANQGSEA. The CDR3 contains 14 residues. This CDR3 reads CSVAGGRPQETQYF. The CDR3 nucleotides are TGCAGCGTCGCGGGAGGCCGTCCCCAAGAGACCCAGTACTTC.

The genes are TRBV29-1 and TRBJ2-3, with 8 bases that match TRBD2. The germline CDR1 and CDR2 sequences are SQVTM and ANQGSEA. This CDR3 contains 14 residues. V dropped 5 bases and J dropped 3; count of bases not matched to a gene: 7. CDR3 sequence (DNA): TGCAGCGTTCTTTTCCGGGAGGGGACAGATACGCAGTATTTT. Amino acid sequence: CSVLFREGTDTQYF.

The chain joins TRBV6-2 or TRBV6-3 to TRBJ2-1; TRBD2 is a possible D gene (5 bases). The CDR3 has 13 amino acids. V lost 3 bases and J lost 10, with 13 bases in between. Per the germline V gene, CDR1 is MNHEY and CDR2 is SVGEGT. In DNA form, the CDR3 reads TGTGCCAGCAGTTATCGCAATCGGGAAGAGCAGTTCTTC. It is translated as CASSYRNREEQFF.

This chain links TRBV6-1 with TRBJ1-5; TRBD1 matches 7 bases. The CDR3 is 15 amino acids. Germline V gene data show CDR1 as MNHNS and CDR2 as SASEGT. With V trimmed by 4 bases and J by 3 bases, 6 bases remained unmatched. The chain's CDR3 is CASSGLGQYNQPQHF. CDR3 DNA sequence: TGTGCCAGCAGTGGTTTGGGACAGTACAATCAGCCCCAGCATTTT.

V and J are TRBV20-1 and TRBJ2-7; the D gene is possibly TRBD1 (5 bases). The CDR3 loop spans 12 amino acids. In germline, CDR1 is DFQATT, CDR2 SNEGSKA (reference sequence). The V end was cut by 6 bases, the J end by 3 bases, with 12 bases between. CDR3 sequence: CSAGKGIYEQYF. The CDR3 bases are TGCAGTGCAGGGAAGGGGATCTACGAGCAGTACTTC.

The chain employs TRBV4-1 and TRBJ1-5; 7 bases align to TRBD1. This CDR3 comprises 14 residues. Germline trimming cut 1 base from V and 7 bases from J; bases unmatched to any gene: 4. Germline lookup yields CDR1 MGHRA and CDR2 YSYEKL. Here the CDR3 DNA reads TGCGCCAGCAGCCAAGGGGCAGGGGGGCAGCCCCAGCATTTT. Translating gives CASSQGAGGQPQHF.

The gene calls are TRBV7-8 and TRBJ2-5; 11 bases map to TRBD2. The CDR3 runs to 16 residues. V lost 5 bases and J lost 5; bases outside the gene matches: 10. The germline V gene encodes CDR1 SGHVS and CDR2 FQNEAQ. CDR3 DNA: TGTGCCAGCAGCGGAACTAGCGGGAGATCGGGGGAGACCCAGTACTTC. This encodes CASSGTSGRSGETQYF.

This chain links TRBV3-1 with TRBJ1-2; 7 nucleotides line up with TRBD1. The CDR3 is 17 residues long. Germline CDR1 reads LGHDT; CDR2 reads YNNKEL (reference sequence). V lost 0 bases to trimming and J lost 6 bases; unmatched junction nucleotides: 13. The CDR3 DNA sequence: TGTGCCAGCAGCCAAGATGGTCCCGGACAGGTGGGGCATGGCTACACCTTC. Residues: CASSQDGPGQVGHGYTF.

V usage is TRBV10-3 and J usage is TRBJ1-1, with a tentative D call TRBD1 (6 bases). This CDR3 has 14 amino acids. The V gene's germline CDR1 is ENHRY and CDR2 SYGVKD. V lost 11 bases and J lost 2, with 18 bases in between. CDR3: CAVGTSTTNTEAFF. CDR3 DNA sequence: TGTGCCGTCGGGACATCTACGACAAACACTGAAGCTTTCTTT.

The chain carries TRBV10-3 and TRBJ1-4, with 8 bases lining up with TRBD1. Germline V gene data show CDR1 as ENHRY and CDR2 as SYGVKD. CDR3 size: 12 residues. Trimming took 8 bases from V and 8 from J; bases not matched to a gene: 4. The CDR3: CAIGQGEEKLFF. DNA for the CDR3: TGTGCCATCGGACAGGGAGAAGAAAAACTGTTTTTT.

The rearrangement links TRBV6-5 to TRBJ2-3, with TRBD2 matching 9 bases. CDR3 length: 13 amino acids. J was trimmed by 0 bases and V by 10 bases; bases with no gene match: 2. The V gene's germline CDR1 is MNHEY and CDR2 SVGAGI. The CDR3 DNA reads as TGTGCCACCACTAGCGGGAGCACAGATACGCAGTATTTT. This translates into CATTSGSTDTQYF.

The gene calls are TRBV4-3 and TRBJ1-2; 7 positions agree with TRBD1. Germline CDR1 reads LGHNA; CDR2 reads YSLEER. V lost 2 bases to trimming and J lost 2 bases; unmatched junction nucleotides: 5. The CDR3 covers 15 residues. This CDR3 is CASSQPGQKNYGYTF. For the CDR3, the DNA is TGCGCCAGCAGCCAACCGGGACAGAAAAACTATGGCTACACCTTC.

This sequence joins TRBV29-1 and TRBJ2-1; 9 nucleotides match TRBD2. The germline gives CDR1 SQVTM, CDR2 ANQGSEA. V lost 5 bases and J lost 9; bases outside the gene matches: 8. CDR3 length: 13 residues. The CDR3 here is CSVTGLASGEQFF. CDR3 DNA sequence: TGCAGCGTTACCGGACTAGCGAGTGGTGAGCAGTTCTTC.

This chain links TRBV5-6 with TRBJ2-7; D is tentatively TRBD1 or TRBD2 (5 bases each). V gave up 3 bases and J gave up 2 bases, with 12 bases separating them. The CDR3 has 14 residues. Germline-derived CDR1 and CDR2 are SGHDT and YYEEEE. CDR3 protein: CASSSLGDPYEQYF. The CDR3 region has the DNA TGTGCCAGCAGCTCCCTAGGGGACCCCTACGAGCAGTACTTC.